A selection of T cell receptor beta chains follows, all from one sample in a study of blood T cell repertoires in COVID-19. Libraries were prepared by immunoSEQ multiplex PCR; TCRdb keeps only in-frame clonotypes and omits some of them. The sample holds around 180,000 clones, under 85% seen once. Sequenced material: peripheral blood. Every receptor here comes from a man older than 75 with COVID-19, enrolled during active disease. The CDR3 runs from the conserved cysteine through the conserved F or W. Each record gives: D gene, clone size, V gene, J gene, CDR3 DNA, CDR3 protein. The D gene is left open where the match is weak. The size entry is marked missing in some rows and otherwise reads once, few, many or a size class.

.	.	TRBV7-3	TRBJ1-1	TGTGCCAGCAGCCCGGGACTGCACACTGAAGCTTTCTTT	CASSPGLHTEAFF
TRBD2	.	TRBV6-5	TRBJ2-1	TGTGCCAGCAGGGGACTAGCGGGGGGATACAATGAGCAGTTCTTC	CASRGLAGGYNEQFF
.	.	TRBV12-3/TRBV12-4	TRBJ2-5	TGTGCCAGCAGAAAGAGCCTCCAAGAGACCCAGTACTTC	CASRKSLQETQYF
.	.	TRBV6-2/TRBV6-3	TRBJ1-2	TGTGCCAGCAGTAACACAGTTTCTGGCTATGGCTACACCTTC	CASSNTVSGYGYTF
TRBD2	.	TRBV9	TRBJ2-3	TGTGCCAGCAGCGCGCGGGGGGGCCTCACAGATACGCAGTATTTT	CASSARGGLTDTQYF
.	.	TRBV6-5	TRBJ1-2	TGTGCCAGCAGCAGGGACTACTATGGCTACACCTTC	CASSRDYYGYTF
TRBD2	.	TRBV11-1	TRBJ2-1	TGTGCCAGCAGCTCATCGGGACTAGGCGCGGGTGAGCAGTTCTTC	CASSSSGLGAGEQFF
.	.	TRBV7-2	TRBJ1-5	TGTGCCAGCAGCTTACGGGGGGACAATCAGCCCCAGCATTTT	CASSLRGDNQPQHF
.	.	TRBV10-2	TRBJ1-4	TGCGCCAGCAGTTTCGGGGGTGATGAAAAACTGTTTTTT	CASSFGGDEKLFF
TRBD1	.	TRBV6-5	TRBJ1-2	TGTGCCATTGAACCAGGGGGCGTGGGCTATGGCTACACCTTC	CAIEPGGVGYGYTF
.	.	TRBV6-1	TRBJ2-7	TGTGCCAGCACCCCCGTGGGGCCGGAGTCCTACGAGCAGTACTTC	CASTPVGPESYEQYF
TRBD2	.	TRBV7-2	TRBJ2-5	TGTGCCAGCAGCTATCAGGGAGGGTTAGAGACCCAGTACTTC	CASSYQGGLETQYF
.	.	TRBV7-3	TRBJ2-1	TGTGCCAGCAGCTGGACAGTCTACAATGAGCAGTTCTTC	CASSWTVYNEQFF
.	.	TRBV5-4	TRBJ1-6	TGTGCCAGCAGCTTGGGAGGGGGTATGCATTCACCCCTCCACTTT	CASSLGGGMHSPLHF
.	.	TRBV6-5	TRBJ2-1	TGTGCCAGCACTTCAGAGGTCAATGAGCAGTTCTTC	CASTSEVNEQFF
.	few	TRBV2	TRBJ1-2	TGTGCCAGCGGGACTCCCCCGGGGGGCTACACCTTC	CASGTPPGGYTF
.	.	TRBV7-8	TRBJ1-1	TGTGCCAGCAGCTTAACGGGAGCTGAAGCTTTCTTT	CASSLTGAEAFF
TRBD1	.	TRBV2	TRBJ2-5	TGTGCCAGCAACCTACAGGGGGGCCATCAAGAGACCCAGTACTTC	CASNLQGGHQETQYF
.	once	TRBV24-1	TRBJ1-5	TGTGCCACCAGTGACCGCAGACAGGCAGGTGGTCAGCCCCAGCATTTT	CATSDRRQAGGQPQHF
.	.	TRBV12-3/TRBV12-4	TRBJ2-7	TGTGCCAGCAGTTTCTCGACAGGCTACGAGCAGTACTTC	CASSFSTGYEQYF
TRBD2	.	TRBV6-2/TRBV6-3	TRBJ2-2	TGTGCCAGCAGTTACCGGACTAGCGGTCGCACCGGGGAGCTGTTTTTT	CASSYRTSGRTGELFF
TRBD1	.	TRBV10-3	TRBJ1-2	TGTGCCATCAGTGCAGGAGGACAGGACTATGGCTACACCTTC	CAISAGGQDYGYTF
TRBD2	.	TRBV5-1	TRBJ2-7	TGCGCCAGCAGCCTCAAACTAGCGGTGAGCTCCTACGAGCAGTACTTC	CASSLKLAVSSYEQYF
.	.	TRBV10-3	TRBJ2-3	TGTGCCACTCAATCTAGCGTCACTAGCACAGATACGCAGTATTTT	CATQSSVTSTDTQYF
TRBD1	.	TRBV18	TRBJ1-5	TGTGCCAGCTCACCCGGGACAGGGGGCAATCAGCCCCAGCATTTT	CASSPGTGGNQPQHF
.	.	TRBV6-5	TRBJ1-6	TGTGCCAGCAGTTACCTTGAGGGTCGGAATTCACCCCTCCACTTT	CASSYLEGRNSPLHF
.	.	TRBV6-6	TRBJ1-2	TGTGCCAGCAGTTACCCAGGGCGAGGCTACACCTTC	CASSYPGRGYTF